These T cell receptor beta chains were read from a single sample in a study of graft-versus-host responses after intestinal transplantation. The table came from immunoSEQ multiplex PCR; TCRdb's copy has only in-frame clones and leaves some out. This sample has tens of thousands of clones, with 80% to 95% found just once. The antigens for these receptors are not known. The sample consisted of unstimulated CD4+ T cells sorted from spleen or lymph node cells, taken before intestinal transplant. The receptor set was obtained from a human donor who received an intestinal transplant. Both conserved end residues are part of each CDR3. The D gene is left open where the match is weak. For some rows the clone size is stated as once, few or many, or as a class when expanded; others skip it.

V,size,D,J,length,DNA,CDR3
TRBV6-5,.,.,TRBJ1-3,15,TGTGCCAGCAGGGACAGATCCCTCTCTGGAAACACCATATATTTT,CASRDRSLSGNTIYF
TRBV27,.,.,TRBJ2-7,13,TGTGCCAGCAGCCCCTACGGTTCCTACGAGCAGTACTTC,CASSPYGSYEQYF
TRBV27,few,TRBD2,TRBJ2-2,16,TGTGCCAGCAGTAGAAGACTAGCGGGAAACACCGGGGAGCTGTTTTTT,CASSRRLAGNTGELFF
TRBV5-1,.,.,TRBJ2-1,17,TGCGCCAGCAGCTTGGTGACTGCCAGCCTGTCGTTGGATGAGCAGTTCTTC,CASSLVTASLSLDEQFF
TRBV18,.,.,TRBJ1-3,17,TGTGCCAGCTCACCACAGGTTACAGGGCGCTCTGGAAACACCATATATTTT,CASSPQVTGRSGNTIYF
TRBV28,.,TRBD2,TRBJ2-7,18,TGTGCCAGCAGTTTAATTTCAGAATTTGAGCGGGATTCCTACGAGCAGTACTTC,CASSLISEFERDSYEQYF
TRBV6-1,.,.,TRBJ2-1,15,TGTGCCAGCAGGGTACTAGCCAGCCTGGACAATGAGCAGTTCTTC,CASRVLASLDNEQFF
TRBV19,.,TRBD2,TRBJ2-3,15,TGTGCCAGTAAAGTGAGCGGGATGAGCACAGATACGCAGTATTTT,CASKVSGMSTDTQYF
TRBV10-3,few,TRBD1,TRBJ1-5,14,TGTGCCATCATCAGGACAGGGCTAAATCAGCCCCAGCATTTT,CAIIRTGLNQPQHF
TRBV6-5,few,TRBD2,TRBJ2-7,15,TGTGCCAGCAAAAGAGGACTAGCGGGAGATAACGAGCAGTACTTC,CASKRGLAGDNEQYF
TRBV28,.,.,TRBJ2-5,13,TGTGCCAGCAGTTTCAGGGACCAAGAGACCCAGTACTTC,CASSFRDQETQYF
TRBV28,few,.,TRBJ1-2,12,TGTGCCAGCAGTTCCGTCACGGATGGCTACACCTTC,CASSSVTDGYTF
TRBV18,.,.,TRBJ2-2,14,TGTGCCAGCTCACCCGGGACATTTTCCGGGGAGCTGTTTTTT,CASSPGTFSGELFF
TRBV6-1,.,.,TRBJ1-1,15,TGTGCCAGCAGTTGGGAGGCCTTCGTAGGCACTGAAGCTTTCTTT,CASSWEAFVGTEAFF
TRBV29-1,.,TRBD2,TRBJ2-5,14,TGCAGCGGTTGGGTATGGGAGGGACAAGAGACCCAGTACTTC,CSGWVWEGQETQYF
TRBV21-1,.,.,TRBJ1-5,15,TGTGCCAGCAGCAAAAAGGAAGGGGGCGGTCAGCCCCAGCATTTT,CASSKKEGGGQPQHF
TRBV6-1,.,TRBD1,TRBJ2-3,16,TGTGCCAGCAGTGAAGCTGTGACAGGGCGCACAGATACGCAGTATTTT,CASSEAVTGRTDTQYF
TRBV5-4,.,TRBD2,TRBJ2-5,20,TGTGCCAGCAGTTTCCCCCATGGGACTAGCGGGAGTAGAGGTCAAGAGACCCAGTACTTC,CASSFPHGTSGSRGQETQYF
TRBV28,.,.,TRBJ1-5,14,TGTGCCAGCAGTACAGGTCTTAGCAATCAGCCCCAGCATTTT,CASSTGLSNQPQHF
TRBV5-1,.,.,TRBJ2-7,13,TGCGCCAGCAGCTTGCAGGGGATCCACGAGCAGTACTTC,CASSLQGIHEQYF
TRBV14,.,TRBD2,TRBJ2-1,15,TGTGCCAGCAGCCAACTAGCGGGTCCCTACAATGAGCAGTTCTTC,CASSQLAGPYNEQFF
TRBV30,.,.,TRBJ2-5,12,TGTGCCTGGAGGGGGGGAGGAGAGACCCAGTACTTC,CAWRGGGETQYF
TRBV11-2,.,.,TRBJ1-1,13,TGTGCCAGCAGCTGGGGACAGAACACTGAAGCTTTCTTT,CASSWGQNTEAFF
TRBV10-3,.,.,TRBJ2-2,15,TGTGCCATCAGTGAGTCTACAAGAAACACCGGGGAGCTGTTTTTT,CAISESTRNTGELFF